The 18 T cell receptor beta chains listed next were all sequenced from one sample in a study of OX40 agonist ivuxolimab in advanced cancers. Generated by immunoSEQ multiplex PCR, the TCRdb table keeps only in-frame clones and is missing some. The sample holds 55,000 to 60,000 clones, about 93% seen once. The material was CD4+ or CD8+ T cells sorted from blood, obtained in a trial of the OX40 agonist ivuxolimab. The receptor set was obtained from an adult with an advanced solid tumor such as melanoma, head and neck, liver or kidney cancer.

The chain has TRBV7-9 and TRBJ2-7; a weak D match, TRBD2 (5 bases). V shed 5 bases and J shed 0 bases, with 11 bases lying between them. The germline V gene encodes CDR1 SEHNR and CDR2 FQNEAQ (reference sequence). The CDR3 runs 14 residues. Written as DNA, the CDR3 is TGTGCCAGCAGCCGGACGGGGAGCTCCTACGAGCAGTACTTC. Its translation is CASSRTGSSYEQYF.

The gene calls are TRBV5-5 and TRBJ2-7; 10 bases are a match to TRBD1. In germline, CDR1 is SGHKS, CDR2 YYEKEE (reference sequence). J lost 7 bases, V lost 4 bases, and 8 bases had no gene match. CDR3 size: 14 residues. CDR3 in amino acids: CASSGTGAQWEQYF. In DNA, the CDR3 is TGTGCCAGCAGCGGGACAGGGGCGCAGTGGGAGCAGTACTTC.

This sequence joins TRBV7-8 and TRBJ2-7; D unresolved. The CDR3 covers 12 residues. V shed 5 bases and J shed 7 bases, with 12 bases lying between them. Looked up from germline, CDR1 is SGHVS and CDR2 is FQNEAQ. CDR3 DNA: TGTGCCAGCAGCCCCGGATCTGGAGAGCAGTACTTC. This translates into CASSPGSGEQYF.

The rearrangement uses TRBV27 and TRBJ2-4; TRBD1 matches at 8 bases. The CDR3 has 16 amino acids. Germline lookup yields CDR1 MNHEY and CDR2 SMNVEV (reference sequence). V lost 0 bases and J lost 8; bases outside the gene matches: 9. The CDR3 loop is CASSLSRTGTGDIQYF. The CDR3 DNA is TGTGCCAGCAGTTTATCCCGGACAGGGACGGGTGACATTCAGTACTTC.

In nucleotides, the CDR3 is TGTGCCAGCAGCGTCAGGGCGGAGCAGTTCTTC. The encoded protein is CASSVRAEQFF. The chain is built from TRBV7-2 and TRBJ2-1; perhaps TRBD1 as D (5 bases). The V end was cut by 5 bases, the J end by 10 bases, with 9 bases between. The germline gives CDR1 SGHTA, CDR2 FQGNSA. The CDR3 extends over 11 amino acids.

V is TRBV28 and J is TRBJ1-5; D gene uncertain. V was clipped by 5 bases and J by 0 bases, with 11 bases between them. The CDR3 length is 15 residues. The germline V gene encodes CDR1 MDHEN and CDR2 SYDVKM. The CDR3 spells CASSRGLYSNQPQHF. The CDR3 DNA reads TGTGCCAGCAGTCGTGGACTCTATAGCAATCAGCCCCAGCATTTT.

The chain recombines TRBV29-1 with TRBJ2-5; 8 bases line up with TRBD1. The CDR3 extends over 15 amino acids. Germline CDR1 reads SQVTM; CDR2 reads ANQGSEA. The J segment lost 4 bases and the V segment lost 8 bases, leaving 15 bases of the junction unmatched. This CDR3 reads CSTGQGLRVGETQYF. CDR3 DNA: TGCAGCACCGGACAGGGTCTTAGGGTGGGAGAGACCCAGTACTTC.

The count of this clone is one. This chain links TRBV25-1 with TRBJ2-5, with D perhaps matching TRBD1 or TRBD2 (5 bases each). Germline-derived CDR1 and CDR2 are MGHDK and SYGVNS. The V end lost 5 bases, the J end lost 3 bases, and 16 bases lay between the germline ends. The CDR3 covers 15 residues. The CDR3 DNA reads as TGTGCCAGCAGTAACCTCGGACGGGACGAAGAGACCCAGTACTTC. Protein sequence: CASSNLGRDEETQYF.

The chain links TRBV6-5 to TRBJ1-1; D unresolved. The CDR3 is made up of 11 amino acids. V lost 2 bases, J lost 8 bases, and 6 bases lay in between. CDR1 and CDR2 (germline): MNHEY, SVGAGI. The CDR3 loop is CASSYRTEAFF. CDR3 DNA: TGTGCCAGCAGTTACCGGACCGAAGCTTTCTTT.

The V and J genes are TRBV6-6 and TRBJ2-7, with D hard to call. Trimming took 6 bases from V and 1 from J, leaving 13 bases between them. The CDR3 has 14 amino acids. The germline gives CDR1 MNHNY, CDR2 SVGAGI (reference sequence). This CDR3 is CASSPDLGSYEQYF. The CDR3 DNA sequence: TGTGCCAGCAGCCCAGACTTGGGATCCTACGAGCAGTACTTC.

The chain recombines TRBV30 with TRBJ1-4; D gene unclear. The CDR3 has 15 residues. From germline, CDR1 is GTSNPN and CDR2 SVGIG (reference sequence). CDR3 residues: CPLHGRVATNEKLFF. CDR3 DNA sequence: TGTCCACTACACGGTCGAGTTGCAACTAATGAAAAACTGTTTTTT.

This chain connects TRBV27 to TRBJ1-2; D is unresolved. This CDR3 contains 13 residues. V lost 3 bases, J lost 2 bases, and 7 bases lay in between. Germline V gives CDR1 MNHEY, CDR2 SMNVEV (reference sequence). In DNA, the CDR3 is TGTGCCAGCAGTTTCGGTCAGAACTATGGCTACACCTTC. Translated: CASSFGQNYGYTF.

This clone was seen just once. V and J are TRBV10-3 and TRBJ2-7, with 7 bases lining up with TRBD1. CDR1 ENHRY and CDR2 SYGVKD come from the germline V gene. This CDR3 spans 16 amino acids. The V gene end was trimmed by 0 bases and the J gene end by 2 bases; junction bases not matched to a gene: 7. The CDR3 coding sequence is TGTGCCATCAGTGAGTCTTTTGCGACAGGGACCTACGAGCAGTACTTC. This gives the protein CAISESFATGTYEQYF.

V and J are TRBV19 and TRBJ2-1; 12 bases fit TRBD2. Germline trimming cut 6 bases from V and 7 bases from J; bases unmatched to any gene: 7. The CDR3 loop spans 15 amino acids. The germline V gene encodes CDR1 LNHDA and CDR2 SQIVND (reference sequence). The chain's CDR3 is CASSPLAGGSNEQFF. CDR3 sequence (DNA): TGTGCCAGTAGCCCACTAGCGGGAGGATCGAATGAGCAGTTCTTC.

V is TRBV28 and J is TRBJ2-7; 10 bases align to TRBD2. The trim removed 5 bases at V and 4 bases at J, leaving 11 bases unmatched. This CDR3 contains 16 residues. The germline V gene has CDR1 MDHEN and CDR2 SYDVKM. The CDR3 loop is CASSHGAGGPGYEQYF. The DNA for the CDR3 is TGTGCCAGCAGTCACGGAGCGGGAGGGCCGGGATACGAGCAGTACTTC.

This clone was recorded a few times. The genes are TRBV7-2 and TRBJ2-1; 10 bases match TRBD2. Per germline, CDR1 SGHTA and CDR2 FQGNSA. The CDR3 loop spans 12 amino acids. V shed 10 bases and J 13 bases; nucleotides not matched to a gene: 10. Here the CDR3 DNA reads TGTGCCATCGTAGCGGGAGGACCTGTACAGTTCTTC. This gives the protein CAIVAGGPVQFF.

This clone appeared a single time. The rearrangement links TRBV2 to TRBJ2-2; no definite D call. From germline, CDR1 is SNHLY and CDR2 FYNNEI. Trimming shortened V by 10 bases and J by 6 bases, and 15 bases separated the two germline ends. The CDR3 has 13 residues. CDR3 nucleotide sequence: TGTGCCACCATAAAAAGGGAATCCGGGGAGCTGTTTTTT. Protein sequence: CATIKRESGELFF.

The DNA of the CDR3 is TGTGCCAGCAGCTCAGACGGCGAGCAGTACTTC. This sequence encodes CASSSDGEQYF. The chain carries TRBV5-6 and TRBJ2-7; D is uncertain. CDR3 length: 11 amino acids. Trimming removed 3 bases from V and 6 bases from J, with 7 bases in between. The germline CDR1 and CDR2 sequences are SGHDT and YYEEEE.